Included here is one T cell receptor beta chain sequence, with context. Its antigen is not known. The V gene's germline CDR1 is SGHKS and CDR2 YYEKEE (reference sequence). The length of the CDR3 is 14 residues. Every donor provided one blood sample measuring approximately 2.7 ml. This entry is derived from a study of monozygotic twins with inflammatory bowel disease. Study-level points and caveats: Whereas healthy co-twins had higher TCRbeta diversity (inverse Simpson), IBD patients had lower diversity. With others, IBD patients shared fewer clonotypes than healthy twins did, especially with disease activity.

TCRdb reprocessed the 5' RACE reads and stores each CDR3 protein as one record, lacking DNA. The repertoire table contains over 200,000 distinct CDR3 sequences. The genes are TRBV5-5 and TRBJ2-3. The TCR sequence derives from a human donor with ulcerative colitis or Crohn's disease, or a healthy co-twin of an affected twin (not recorded which). Sequences were obtained from blood. The chain's CDR3 is CASSDEFELDTQYF.